This TCR beta chain was captured in a study of beta chain features in type 1 diabetes (dated by TCRdb to 2017 to 2018). About the full investigation: Mean age, gender distribution, total cell number and subset yield were not different between patients and healthy donors. Across all samples, roughly 110,000,000 sorted cells were examined, and cell number per subset correlated strongly with RNA yield. Naive and central memory subsets were obtained from all 30 or so donors, but regulatory and stem cell-like memory subsets were isolated from only 8 patients and about 8 healthy donors. The study compared TCRB repertoires of sorted circulating CD4+ T cell subsets between recently diagnosed type 1 diabetes patients and matched healthy donors. What the study reported, not specific to this receptor: Shorter templates might have been favored by PCR, but patient and control samples were amplified and corrected together, so both groups would have been affected equally by any skew. Naive, central memory and regulatory TCRB repertoires appeared to be more similar among patients than among healthy donors. At VDJ recombination sites, patients with type 1 diabetes made fewer insertions and deleted more nucleotides, a pattern implying thymic rearrangement abnormalities. A moderate but significant shortening of TCRB CDR3 length was observed in type 1 diabetes patients in all four CD4+ subsets. Because small numbers of individuals were included in the HLA sub-analyses, any influence of HLA type on TCRB rearrangement was left unresolved. Because cDNA was sequenced instead of genomic DNA, highly expressing activated cells could be over-represented, though the groups showed no difference in activation or CD3 levels.

The entire amount of isolated RNA was reverse transcribed using the High Capacity cDNA Reverse Transcription Kit, so the sequenced TCRB transcripts were expressed ones. Deep immunoSEQ sequencing was performed on naive, central memory and regulatory T cell samples, with an average of roughly 3.6 million total reads per sample. Sorted cells were lysed in RLT buffer and RNA was extracted with DNase-treated RNeasy Micro or Mini kits, depending on cell number. Each cell subset was processed separately to prevent cross-contamination, with patient and healthy donor samples processed together. TCRB sequences were amplified from cDNA with the immunoSEQ multiplex PCR, producing 87-bp fragments spanning the CDR3 region. Sequencing of the amplicons was performed on the Illumina HiSeq platform. The study's processing was this. Synthetic template baselines were used to correct PCR bias computationally, reads within Hamming distance 2 were collapsed, and singletons that could not be merged were discarded. Reads were aligned against IMGT so that V, D and J genes, CDR3 length and insertions or deletions at six rearrangement sites could be assigned. Within each subset, clonotype counts were normalized to the number of sorted cells before true diversity and Gini coefficients were calculated with the tcR R package. The overlap coefficient, calculated on TCRB nucleotide sequences, was used to quantify repertoire sharing. Not all clones reach the TCRdb copy of this immuneACCESS table, which keeps in-frame sequences only. Checked studies attribute under half of the gap to unresolved V genes and leave the rest unexplained. V, J and clone size derive from that table, while D and trimming were established from the DNA sequence. This sample holds about 200,000 clones; about a tenth were observed only once. The ten most abundant clones make up 1% to 1.5% of the sample.

The CDR3 sequence holds 14 residues, the cysteine and phenylalanine included. Kept here is only the CDR3 DNA, which spans 42 bases and is read in frame from base 1. V and J are trimmed by 5 bases and 1 base, and the gene matches miss 3 bases of the junction. For CDR1 and CDR2, the germline V gene lists MNHEY and SVGAGI. Remarks on this clone: Its recognized antigen is unknown. No base qualities exist here, and no much larger clone lies one base off it.

A single peripheral blood draw of around 120 mL on average was collected from each donor into heparinised tubes. Naive, central memory, regulatory and stem cell-like memory CD4+ T cells were sorted on a BD FACSAria II using a panel including CD45RO, CCR7, CD25, CD127, CD95 and CD27. All sorted populations exceeded 95% purity. Right away, PBMCs were isolated by Lymphoprep density gradient centrifugation and were stained directly, with no culture step. So that batch effects would be minimized, each experiment stained and sorted samples in pairs, pairing one healthy donor with one patient. This TCR came from a man aged 18-30 years in good health. The source material was central memory CD4+ T cells from blood. The sequence links TRBV6-5 to TRBJ2-5, with TRBD1 identical over 8 junction bases. The encoded CDR3 is CASSADRGQETQYF. The DNA sequence is as follows: TGTGCCAGCAGTGCCGACAGGGGCCAAGAGACCCAGTACTTC.